Following are 25 T cell receptor beta chains from one sample sequenced in a study of cytomegalovirus exposure and HLA in healthy donors (dated by TCRdb to the late 2010s). The method was the immunoSEQ multiplex PCR assay. The clones in this table, taken by TCRdb from immuneACCESS, are in-frame only. Not every clone is retained; where verified, under half of the shortfall comes from an unresolved V gene, and the cause of the rest is unknown. Here the sample has tens of thousands of clones; around four fifths occur a single time. The leading ten clones occupy 3% of the sample. Sequences were obtained from PBMCs. The receptors derive from a man aged 30-40 years in good health and CMV-seronegative.

Here the CDR3 DNA reads TGCGCCAGCAGCTTGAGTATTAGCGGGGCCCCCGGGGCCAACGTCCTGACTTTC. Its translation is CASSLSISGAPGANVLTF. This rearrangement joins TRBV5-1 to TRBJ2-6, with 8 positions matching TRBD2. The CDR3 totals 18 residues. V dropped 1 base and J dropped 4; count of bases not matched to a gene: 10. Germline-derived CDR1 and CDR2 are SGHRS and YFSETQ.

The rearrangement joins TRBV15 to TRBJ2-1; D gene unclear. V was clipped by 5 bases and J by 8 bases, with 19 bases between them. CDR1 LNHNV and CDR2 YYDKDF come from the germline V gene (reference sequence). The CDR3 contains 15 residues. The CDR3 sequence: CATSRTTLGFDEQFF. The CDR3 DNA reads as TGTGCCACCAGCCGTACTACTCTTGGCTTCGATGAGCAGTTCTTC.

Worth noting for this clone: Germline and junction disagree at one end, which may indicate a read error. CDR3 nucleotide sequence: TGTGCCAGCAGCTTATTGGGACTAGCGGGGGGGTCCAAAAACATTCAGTACTTC. It translates to CASSLLGLAGGSKNIQYF. The V gene is TRBV28, the J gene TRBJ2-4; 16 bases align to TRBD2. CDR1 is MDHEN, CDR2 SYDVKM, per germline. The CDR3 is made up of 18 amino acids. Combining the CDR3 with reference TRBV28 and TRBJ2-4 gives the whole variable domain DVKVTQSSRYLVKRTGEKVFLECVQDMDHENMFWYRQDPGLGLRLIYFSYDVKMKEKGDIPEGYSVSREKKERFSLILESASTNQTSMYLCASSLLGLAGGSKNIQYFGAGTRLSVL.

Details on this clone: Other nucleotide sequences from this sample produce the same CDR3. The V gene is TRBV30, the J gene TRBJ1-1; D might be TRBD1 (5 bases). CDR3 length: 14 amino acids. The germline CDR1 and CDR2 sequences are GTSNPN and SVGIG (reference sequence). With 4 bases removed from V and 8 bases from J, the gap between germline ends came to 20 bases. The CDR3 sequence is CAWTKGLGGTEAFF. Written as DNA, the CDR3 is TGTGCCTGGACCAAGGGACTTGGAGGCACCGAAGCTTTCTTT.

The rearrangement joins TRBV2 to TRBJ1-1, with TRBD1 matching over 8 bases. CDR1 is SNHLY and CDR2 is FYNNEI in the germline V gene. The V gene end was trimmed by 6 bases and the J gene end by 4 bases; junction bases not matched to a gene: 4. The CDR3 is 13 amino acids. Here the CDR3 reads CASRATGVTEAFF. DNA for the CDR3: TGTGCCAGCAGAGCGACAGGGGTCACTGAAGCTTTCTTT.

This sequence joins TRBV2 and TRBJ1-5, with a possible D match to TRBD1 (6 bases). The CDR3 loop spans 13 amino acids. Trimming took 8 bases from V and 6 from J, leaving 14 bases between them. CDR1 and CDR2 (germline): SNHLY, FYNNEI. CDR3 amino acids: CASQLGGAQPQHF. CDR3 nucleotides: TGTGCCAGCCAACTTGGGGGGGCTCAGCCCCAGCATTTT.

The rearrangement uses TRBV11-3 and TRBJ1-2; perhaps TRBD1 as D (5 bases). With 8 bases removed from V and 7 bases from J, the gap between germline ends came to 14 bases. Germline V lookup: CDR1 SGHNT, CDR2 YENEEA. The CDR3 has 12 residues. CDR3 nucleotide sequence: TGTGCCAGCCAGGACGCAGGGCCTGGCTACACCTTC. Translating gives CASQDAGPGYTF.

The gene calls are TRBV30 and TRBJ1-3; 8 bases line up with TRBD1. The trim removed 3 bases at V and 3 bases at J, leaving 10 bases unmatched. Germline CDR1 GTSNPN, CDR2 SVGIG (reference sequence). CDR3 length equals 16 residues. The CDR3 is CAWRPQGVWSGNTIYF. CDR3 coding DNA: TGTGCCTGGAGACCACAGGGGGTATGGAGTGGAAACACCATATATTTT.

The genes are TRBV19 and TRBJ1-5; D gene unclear. Per the germline V gene, CDR1 is LNHDA and CDR2 is SQIVND (reference sequence). The CDR3 is 15 residues long. V was clipped by 4 bases and J by 0 bases, with 10 bases between them. The CDR3 is CASSRFEDSNQPQHF. The CDR3 DNA reads as TGTGCCAGTAGTAGGTTCGAGGATAGCAATCAGCCCCAGCATTTT.

The chain carries TRBV21-1 and TRBJ2-7; TRBD1, the table's D call, was not compared with the DNA. TRBV21-1 is assigned pseudogene status. The CDR3 sequence is 16 residues long. CDR3 DNA sequence: TGTGCCAGCAGCAAAGCGGGGGGCAGGGGGCTGGGGGAGCAGTACGTC. This translates into CASSKAGGRGLGEQYV.

The chain joins TRBV2 to TRBJ1-2, with a possible D match to TRBD1 (6 bases). V dropped 8 bases and J dropped 6 bases, with 16 bases sitting between them. This CDR3 contains 13 residues. The germline CDR1 and CDR2 sequences are SNHLY and FYNNEI. Here the CDR3 DNA reads TGTGCCAGCGAATTCTCAGGGGAGCATGGCTACACCTTC. Translating it yields CASEFSGEHGYTF.

The chain uses TRBV29-1 and TRBJ2-3; weak D call: TRBD2 (5 bases). Germline assignment: CDR1 SQVTM and CDR2 ANQGSEA. The V end was cut by 2 bases, the J end by 5 bases, with 17 bases between. The CDR3 has 15 residues. The CDR3 DNA follows: TGCAGCGTTGAATCGTTAACGGGATGGGTAGATACGCAGTATTTT. The encoded protein is CSVESLTGWVDTQYF.

This chain joins TRBV2 and TRBJ1-1, with 7 nucleotides matching TRBD1. V shed 3 bases and J 3 bases; nucleotides not matched to a gene: 4. From germline, CDR1 is SNHLY and CDR2 FYNNEI. This CDR3 has 14 residues. The CDR3: CASSDGQGDTEAFF. For the CDR3, the DNA is TGTGCCAGCAGTGATGGGCAGGGGGACACTGAAGCTTTCTTT.

This chain connects TRBV30 to TRBJ2-7; 7 bases align to TRBD2. After removal of 2 bases from V and 2 bases from J, the junction contained 3 bases not matched to a gene. CDR1 and CDR2 (germline): GTSNPN, SVGIG (reference sequence). This CDR3 has 13 residues. CDR3 coding DNA: TGTGCCTGGAGTTCGGCGGGGGCCTACGAGCAGTACTTC. It encodes CAWSSAGAYEQYF.

This clone was recorded a few times. The V call is TRBV28, the J call TRBJ1-5; D uncertain. This CDR3 has 12 amino acids. Germline loops: CDR1 MDHEN, CDR2 SYDVKM. Trimming removed 3 bases at V and 11 bases at J, with 11 bases between. The CDR3 protein is CASSFNPSAQHF. CDR3 DNA sequence: TGTGCCAGCAGTTTTAACCCCTCAGCCCAGCATTTT.

This clone came up many times. The chain has TRBV5-8 and TRBJ2-1, with D unclear. The V gene lost 0 bases and the J gene lost 0 bases, with 7 bases spanning the gap. The CDR3 runs 15 residues. CDR1 and CDR2 from the germline V gene are SGHTS and YDEGEE. The CDR3 nucleotides are TGTGCCAGCAGCTTGGGTACCAGCTCCTACAATGAGCAGTTCTTC. Its translation: CASSLGTSSYNEQFF.

This chain links TRBV7-9 with TRBJ2-5; 14 nucleotides match TRBD2. Germline CDR1 reads SEHNR; CDR2 reads FQNEAQ (reference sequence). V was clipped by 5 bases and J by 4 bases; unmatched bases: 9. The CDR3 runs 17 residues. This CDR3 reads CASSPWTSGGFGETQYF. In nucleotides, the CDR3 is TGTGCCAGCAGCCCTTGGACTAGCGGGGGGTTCGGAGAGACCCAGTACTTC.

This clone has just a few counts. The chain employs TRBV6-4 and TRBJ2-1, with a tentative D call TRBD2 (5 bases). The CDR3 is 14 amino acids. The V end was cut by 2 bases, the J end by 5 bases, with 10 bases between. Per the germline V gene, CDR1 is MRHNA and CDR2 is SNTAGT. Here the CDR3 reads CASSDTGNNNEQFF. The CDR3 bases are TGTGCCAGCAGTGACACCGGGAATAACAATGAGCAGTTCTTC.

The CDR3 loop is CASSHRQGSSYNEQFF. In nucleotides, the CDR3 is TGCGCCAGCAGCCACAGACAGGGGAGCTCCTACAATGAGCAGTTCTTC. The V gene is TRBV4-1, the J gene TRBJ2-1; 8 bases map to TRBD1. Germline CDR1 is MGHRA and CDR2 is YSYEKL. V gave up 3 bases and J gave up 0 bases; unmatched junction bases: 4. This CDR3 is built from 16 residues.

The V call is TRBV6-1, the J call TRBJ1-4; no definite D call. The CDR3 is 15 amino acids. Trimming took off 6 bases at V and 0 bases at J, with 11 bases between the two ends. Germline loops: CDR1 MNHNS, CDR2 SASEGT. The CDR3 here is CASRVIGTTNEKLFF. The CDR3 DNA reads TGTGCCAGCAGGGTTATTGGCACAACTAATGAAAAACTGTTTTTT.

The J gene is TRBJ2-6, the V gene TRBV11-2, with 7 bases matching TRBD1. The CDR3 loop spans 17 amino acids. Germline V gene lookup returns CDR1 SGHAT and CDR2 FQNNGV. V lost 3 bases and J lost 2; bases outside the gene matches: 7. DNA of the CDR3: TGTGCCAGCAGCTTCACATCTGACAGGGCTGGGGCCAACGTCCTGACTTTC. Its translation: CASSFTSDRAGANVLTF.

The chain is built from TRBV6-6 and TRBJ2-1; TRBD2 might be the D (5 bases). CDR3 length: 12 amino acids. The V gene lost 2 bases and the J gene lost 9 bases, with 8 bases spanning the gap. CDR1 MNHNY and CDR2 SVGAGI come from the germline V gene (reference sequence). Written as DNA, the CDR3 is TGTGCCAGCAGTTACCCACGGGGTGAGCAGTTCTTC. Protein: CASSYPRGEQFF.

The chain has TRBV14 and TRBJ2-3; 10 nucleotides align to TRBD2. Germline CDR1 reads SGHDN; CDR2 reads FVKESK. The CDR3 totals 16 residues. After removal of 4 bases from V and 0 bases from J, the junction contained 4 bases not matched to a gene. CDR3 region: CASSPGLAASTDTQYF. The CDR3 DNA follows: TGTGCCAGCAGCCCCGGACTAGCGGCTAGCACAGATACGCAGTATTTT. Full variable domain (outside the CDR3, taken from reference TRBV14 and TRBJ2-3): EAGVTQFPSHSVIEKGQTVTLRCDPISGHDNLYWYRRVMGKEIKFLLHFVKESKQDESGMPNNRFLAERTGGTYSTLKVQPAELEDSGVYFCASSPGLAASTDTQYFGPGTRLTVL.

This chain links TRBV19 with TRBJ2-3; tentatively, D is TRBD1 (5 bases). V shed 3 bases and J shed 0 bases, with 7 bases lying between them. Germline loops: CDR1 LNHDA, CDR2 SQIVND (reference sequence). This CDR3 spans 14 amino acids. The CDR3 sequence is CASSMTESTDTQYF. The CDR3 DNA reads TGTGCCAGTAGTATGACAGAAAGCACAGATACGCAGTATTTT.

This chain uses TRBV5-1 with TRBJ1-4, with 7 positions matching TRBD1. The CDR3 has 15 residues. CDR1 SGHRS and CDR2 YFSETQ come from the germline V gene. J lost 5 bases, V lost 4 bases, and 8 bases had no gene match. DNA of the CDR3: TGCGCCAGCAGCGTACCGGGACAGAAGAATGAAAAACTGTTTTTT. It yields the protein CASSVPGQKNEKLFF.